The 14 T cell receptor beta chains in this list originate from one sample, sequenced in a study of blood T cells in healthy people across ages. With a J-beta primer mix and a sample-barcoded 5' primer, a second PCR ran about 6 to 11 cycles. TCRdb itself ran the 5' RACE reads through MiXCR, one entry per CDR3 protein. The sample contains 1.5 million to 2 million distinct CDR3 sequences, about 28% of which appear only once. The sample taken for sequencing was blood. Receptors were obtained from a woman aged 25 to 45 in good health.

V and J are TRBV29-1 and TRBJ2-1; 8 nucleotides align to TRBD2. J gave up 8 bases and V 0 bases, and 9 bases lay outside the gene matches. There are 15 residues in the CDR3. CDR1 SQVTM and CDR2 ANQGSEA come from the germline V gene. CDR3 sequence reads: CSVEEGTREKDEQFF. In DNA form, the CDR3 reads TGCAGCGTTGAAGAGGGGACTAGAGAAAAGGATGAGCAGTTCTTC.

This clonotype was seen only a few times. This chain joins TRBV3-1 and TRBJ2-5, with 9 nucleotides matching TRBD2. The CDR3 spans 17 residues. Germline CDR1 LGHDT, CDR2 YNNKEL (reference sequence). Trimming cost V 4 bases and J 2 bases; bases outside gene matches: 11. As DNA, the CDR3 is TGTGCCAGCAGCCCGAGGGGTAGCGGGAGAGGTCAAGAGACCCAGTACTTC. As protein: CASSPRGSGRGQETQYF.

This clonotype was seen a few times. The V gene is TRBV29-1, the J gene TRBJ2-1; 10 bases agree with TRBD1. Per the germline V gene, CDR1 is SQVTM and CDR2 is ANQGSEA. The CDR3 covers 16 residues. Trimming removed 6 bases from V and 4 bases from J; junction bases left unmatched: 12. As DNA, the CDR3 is TGCAGCGTAGACGGACAGGGGGACCCTTTTTACAATGAGCAGTTCTTC. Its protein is CSVDGQGDPFYNEQFF.

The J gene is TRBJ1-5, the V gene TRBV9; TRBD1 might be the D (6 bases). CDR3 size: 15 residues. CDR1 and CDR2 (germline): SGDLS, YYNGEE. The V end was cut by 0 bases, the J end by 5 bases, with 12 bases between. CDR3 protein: CASSVDNRVDQPQHF. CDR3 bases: TGTGCCAGCAGCGTAGATAACAGGGTGGATCAGCCCCAGCATTTT.

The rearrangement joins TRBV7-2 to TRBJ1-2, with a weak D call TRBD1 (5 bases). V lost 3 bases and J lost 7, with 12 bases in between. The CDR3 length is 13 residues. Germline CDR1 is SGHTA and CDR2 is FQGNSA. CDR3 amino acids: CASSLGREVGYTF. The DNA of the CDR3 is TGTGCCAGCAGCTTGGGCAGGGAGGTTGGCTACACCTTC.

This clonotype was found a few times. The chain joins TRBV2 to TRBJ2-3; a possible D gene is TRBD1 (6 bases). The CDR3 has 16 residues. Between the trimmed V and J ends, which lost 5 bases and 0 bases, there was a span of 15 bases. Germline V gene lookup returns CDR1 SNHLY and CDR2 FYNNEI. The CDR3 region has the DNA TGTGCCAGCAGTCGATCCGGGACATTAAGCACAGATACGCAGTATTTT. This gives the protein CASSRSGTLSTDTQYF.

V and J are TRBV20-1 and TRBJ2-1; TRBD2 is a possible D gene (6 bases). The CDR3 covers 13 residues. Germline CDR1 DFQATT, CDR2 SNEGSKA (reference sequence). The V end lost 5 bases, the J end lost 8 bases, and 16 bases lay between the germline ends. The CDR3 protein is CSALPLWGDEQFF. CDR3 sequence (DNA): TGCAGTGCTCTCCCCCTTTGGGGGGATGAGCAGTTCTTC.

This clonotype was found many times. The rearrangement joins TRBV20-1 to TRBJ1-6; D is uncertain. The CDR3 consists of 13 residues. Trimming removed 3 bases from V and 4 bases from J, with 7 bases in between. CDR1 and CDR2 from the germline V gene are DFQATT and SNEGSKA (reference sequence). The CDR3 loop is CSARSRYNSPLHF. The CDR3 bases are TGCAGTGCTAGGTCAAGATATAATTCACCCCTCCACTTT.

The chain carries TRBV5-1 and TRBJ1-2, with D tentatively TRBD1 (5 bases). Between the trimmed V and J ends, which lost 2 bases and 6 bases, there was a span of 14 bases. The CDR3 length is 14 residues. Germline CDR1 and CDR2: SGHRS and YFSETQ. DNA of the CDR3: TGCGCCAGCAGCTTTTCGGACTTGGGGGATGGCTACACCTTC. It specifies CASSFSDLGDGYTF.

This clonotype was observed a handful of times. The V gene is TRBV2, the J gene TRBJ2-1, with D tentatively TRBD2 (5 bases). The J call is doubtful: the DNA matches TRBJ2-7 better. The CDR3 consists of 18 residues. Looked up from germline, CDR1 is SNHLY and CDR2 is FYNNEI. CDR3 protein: CASSMKQRTVSSYNEQYF. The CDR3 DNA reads TGTGCCAGCAGCATGAAGCAGCGGACGGTCAGCTCCTACAATGAGCAGTACTTC.

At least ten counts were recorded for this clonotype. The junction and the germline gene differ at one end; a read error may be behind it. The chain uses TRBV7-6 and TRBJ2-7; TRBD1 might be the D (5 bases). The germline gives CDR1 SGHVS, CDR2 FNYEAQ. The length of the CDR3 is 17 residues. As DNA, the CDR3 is TGTGCCAGCAGTTTAGGGGAAGAACGGATGAGCTCCTACGAGCAGTACTTC. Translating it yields CASSLGEERMSSYEQYF.

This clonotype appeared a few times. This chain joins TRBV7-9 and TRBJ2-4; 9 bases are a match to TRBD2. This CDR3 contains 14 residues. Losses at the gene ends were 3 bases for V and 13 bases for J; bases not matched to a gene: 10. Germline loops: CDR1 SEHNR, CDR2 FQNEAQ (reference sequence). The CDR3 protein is CASSFGLALGEQYF. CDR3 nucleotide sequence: TGTGCCAGCAGCTTCGGACTAGCGTTGGGGGAGCAGTACTTC.

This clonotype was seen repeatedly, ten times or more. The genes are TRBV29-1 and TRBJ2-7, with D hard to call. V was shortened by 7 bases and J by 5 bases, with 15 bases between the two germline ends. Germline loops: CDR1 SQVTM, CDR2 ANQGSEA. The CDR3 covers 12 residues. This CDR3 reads CSAGIVSNEQYF. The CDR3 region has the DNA TGCAGCGCCGGTATCGTGTCCAACGAGCAGTACTTC.

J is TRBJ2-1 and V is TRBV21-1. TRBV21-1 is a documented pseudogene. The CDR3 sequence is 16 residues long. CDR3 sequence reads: CASSKATSDNTPKQFF. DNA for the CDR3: TGTGCCAGCAGCAAAGCGACGTCTGACAACACTCCAAAGCAGTTCTTC.